The 27 T cell receptor beta chains listed next were all sequenced from one sample in a study of cytomegalovirus exposure and HLA in healthy donors. TCRdb's copy holds only in-frame clones and misses some; the assay was immunoSEQ multiplex PCR. Here the sample spans tens of thousands of clones, 95% to 97% being singletons. Sequencing was carried out using PBMCs. Receptor source: a woman under 30 in good health and CMV-seronegative.

The J gene is TRBJ1-4, the V gene TRBV5-1, with 7 bases fitting TRBD1. V lost 4 bases to trimming and J lost 8 bases; unmatched junction nucleotides: 8. Germline V gene data show CDR1 as SGHRS and CDR2 as YFSETQ. The CDR3 sequence is 14 residues long. In nucleotides, the CDR3 is TGCGCCAGCAGCGAGACAGGGATTGAGGAAAAACTGTTTTTT. Amino acids: CASSETGIEEKLFF.

V and J are TRBV2 and TRBJ2-1; D ambiguous. Trimming cost V 3 bases and J 7 bases, with 10 bases left between them. This CDR3 has 13 residues. Looked up from germline, CDR1 is SNHLY and CDR2 is FYNNEI. This CDR3 reads CASSDLAVNEQFF. CDR3 nucleotides: TGTGCCAGCAGTGACCTGGCAGTGAATGAGCAGTTCTTC.

V and J are TRBV7-8 and TRBJ1-5, with D perhaps matching TRBD1 (6 bases). Germline V lookup: CDR1 SGHVS, CDR2 FQNEAQ. The V and J ends lost 4 bases and 4 bases respectively, with 20 bases between them. This CDR3 comprises 17 residues. This chain's CDR3 is CASSWGVRTDRNQPQHF. CDR3 in DNA: TGTGCCAGCAGCTGGGGTGTCAGGACAGACAGGAATCAGCCCCAGCATTTT.

This clone occurred once. This chain links TRBV5-1 with TRBJ2-1, with TRBD1 matching 8 bases. CDR1 is SGHRS and CDR2 is YFSETQ in the germline V gene. Trimming cost V 4 bases and J 9 bases; bases outside gene matches: 6. The CDR3 contains 13 residues. CDR3 amino acids: CASSQTGVGEQFF. CDR3 nucleotide sequence: TGCGCCAGCAGCCAGACAGGGGTCGGTGAGCAGTTCTTC.

This chain uses TRBV28 with TRBJ2-7, with TRBD1 matching 10 bases. V was clipped by 5 bases and J by 5 bases; unmatched bases: 9. Germline V gene lookup returns CDR1 MDHEN and CDR2 SYDVKM. This CDR3 is built from 15 residues. The CDR3: CASSPRRDRGHEQYF. CDR3 coding DNA: TGTGCCAGCAGTCCCCGCCGGGACAGGGGCCACGAGCAGTACTTC.

DNA of the CDR3: TGCGCCAGCAGCTTGGCCCCGGCTAGCGGGGAGAATGAGCAGTTCTTC. Amino acids: CASSLAPASGENEQFF. V usage is TRBV5-1 and J usage is TRBJ2-1; TRBD2 matches at 9 bases. Losses at the gene ends were 0 bases for V and 7 bases for J; bases not matched to a gene: 8. Germline V gives CDR1 SGHRS, CDR2 YFSETQ. CDR3 length: 16 amino acids.

CDR3 DNA sequence: TGTGCCAGCAGCCCCACTAGCGGGGGCGGGGAGACCCAGTACTTC. Protein sequence: CASSPTSGGGETQYF. The V gene is TRBV7-2, the J gene TRBJ2-5, with 11 bases fitting TRBD2. J lost 5 bases, V lost 5 bases, and 7 bases had no gene match. CDR1 is SGHTA, CDR2 FQGNSA, per germline. The CDR3 runs 15 residues.

The V gene is TRBV28, the J gene TRBJ2-7, with TRBD2 identical over 10 bases. The V gene's germline CDR1 is MDHEN and CDR2 SYDVKM. The CDR3 is 15 amino acids. V dropped 7 bases and J dropped 3; count of bases not matched to a gene: 9. CDR3 coding DNA: TGTGCCAGCAAAAGCGGGGCTAGCGGGAGCTACGAGCAGTACTTC. Translating gives CASKSGASGSYEQYF.

V gene TRBV25-1 combines with J gene TRBJ1-4; 7 bases match TRBD1. The CDR3 extends over 15 amino acids. Germline assignment: CDR1 MGHDK and CDR2 SYGVNS. Losses at the gene ends were 3 bases for V and 5 bases for J; bases not matched to a gene: 6. CDR3 protein: CASSERGQGNEKLFF. The DNA for the CDR3 is TGTGCCAGCAGTGAGAGGGGGCAAGGGAATGAAAAACTGTTTTTT.

The chain links TRBV7-9 to TRBJ1-5; 8 bases are shared with TRBD1. Germline CDR1 is SEHNR and CDR2 is FQNEAQ (reference sequence). The CDR3 covers 13 residues. Unmatched junction bases numbered 2, after V lost 5 bases and J lost 5 bases. CDR3 bases: TGTGCCAGCAGCCCAGGGGGCGATCAGCCCCAGCATTTT. Amino acids: CASSPGGDQPQHF.

The rearrangement links TRBV27 to TRBJ2-7; D is undetermined. Trimming took off 5 bases at V and 0 bases at J, with 11 bases between the two ends. Germline V gene data show CDR1 as MNHEY and CDR2 as SMNVEV (reference sequence). The CDR3 spans 14 residues. This CDR3 is CASSVTITSYEQYF. CDR3 DNA sequence: TGTGCCAGCAGTGTGACAATTACCTCCTACGAGCAGTACTTC.

The rearrangement joins TRBV4-2 to TRBJ2-3; TRBD2 matches at 9 bases. The ends lost 4 bases at V and 1 base at J; junction bases unmatched: 3. This CDR3 is built from 15 residues. In germline, CDR1 is LGHNA, CDR2 YNFKEQ. The CDR3 protein is CASSPGLAGTDTQYF. The CDR3 DNA is TGTGCCAGCAGCCCGGGACTAGCTGGCACAGATACGCAGTATTTT.

The chain is built from TRBV5-1 and TRBJ2-3; TRBD2 aligns across 9 bases. Looked up from germline, CDR1 is SGHRS and CDR2 is YFSETQ. CDR3 length: 16 residues. V shed 4 bases, J shed 2 bases, and the junction held 8 bases outside the gene matches. CDR3 sequence reads: CASSRSSGSPTDTQYF. The CDR3 nucleotides are TGCGCCAGCAGCCGTAGTAGCGGGAGCCCCACAGATACGCAGTATTTT.

The V call is TRBV6-5, the J call TRBJ1-2; no firm D call. V shed 7 bases and J shed 2 bases, with 11 bases lying between them. The CDR3 contains 13 residues. The germline CDR1 and CDR2 sequences are MNHEY and SVGAGI. The CDR3 nucleotides are TGTGCCAGCAAGAGCGGAAACAACTATGGCTACACCTTC. Translated, it gives CASKSGNNYGYTF.

This clone was picked up one time. The CDR3: CASSLTTGPPSFADTQYF. DNA for the CDR3: TGCGCCAGCAGCCTTACTACAGGGCCCCCTTCGTTCGCAGATACGCAGTATTTT. The chain is built from TRBV5-1 and TRBJ2-3; D possibly corresponds to TRBD1 (6 bases). The CDR3 loop spans 18 amino acids. Germline V lookup: CDR1 SGHRS, CDR2 YFSETQ. V was shortened by 4 bases and J by 4 bases, with 25 bases between the two germline ends.

This rearrangement joins TRBV5-4 to TRBJ2-5; 7 bases align to TRBD1. The length of the CDR3 is 14 residues. The V gene end was trimmed by 4 bases and the J gene end by 0 bases; junction bases not matched to a gene: 3. CDR1 is SGHNT and CDR2 is YYREEE in the germline V gene (reference sequence). The DNA of the CDR3 is TGTGCCAGCAGCCCACAGGGGAACCAAGAGACCCAGTACTTC. Translation: CASSPQGNQETQYF.

The chain recombines TRBV6-4 with TRBJ1-1, with D possibly matching TRBD1 (6 bases). V was shortened by 3 bases and J by 5 bases, with 13 bases between the two germline ends. The germline V gene encodes CDR1 MRHNA and CDR2 SNTAGT. The CDR3 runs 14 residues. The CDR3 region is CASSEQGQTTEAFF. The CDR3 DNA sequence: TGTGCCAGCAGTGAACAAGGACAGACAACTGAAGCTTTCTTT.

The V call is TRBV9, the J call TRBJ2-7, with 10 bases that match TRBD2. The CDR3 spans 15 residues. The ends lost 4 bases at V and 0 bases at J; junction bases unmatched: 4. CDR1 SGDLS and CDR2 YYNGEE come from the germline V gene. Here the CDR3 DNA reads TGTGCCAGCAGCTCCAGCGGGAGGGTCTCCTACGAGCAGTACTTC. Its translation is CASSSSGRVSYEQYF.

The rearrangement uses TRBV19 and TRBJ2-3; 7 bases match TRBD2. The germline V gene has CDR1 LNHDA and CDR2 SQIVND (reference sequence). Unmatched junction bases numbered 3, after V lost 6 bases and J lost 0 bases. CDR3 size: 14 residues. The CDR3 loop reads CASSSSGSTDTQYF. CDR3 in DNA: TGTGCCAGTAGCTCTAGCGGTAGCACAGATACGCAGTATTTT.

V usage is TRBV6-1 and J usage is TRBJ2-1; 10 positions agree with TRBD2. The CDR3 is 15 amino acids. The germline V gene encodes CDR1 MNHNS and CDR2 SASEGT. V lost 4 bases to trimming and J lost 4 bases; unmatched junction nucleotides: 4. The CDR3 region is CASSGQTSGYNEQFF. CDR3 nucleotide sequence: TGTGCCAGCAGTGGTCAGACTAGCGGGTACAATGAGCAGTTCTTC.

The rearrangement joins TRBV7-6 to TRBJ2-1; the D gene is possibly TRBD1 (5 bases). CDR3 size: 14 residues. Germline lookup yields CDR1 SGHVS and CDR2 FNYEAQ. Between the trimmed V and J ends, which lost 0 bases and 3 bases, there was a span of 6 bases. CDR3 sequence: CASSLADNYNEQFF. CDR3 in DNA: TGTGCCAGCAGCTTAGCGGACAACTACAATGAGCAGTTCTTC. The full variable domain, completed using reference TRBV7-6 and TRBJ2-1, is GAGVSQSPRYKVTKRGQDVALRCDPISGHVSLYWYRQALGQGPEFLTYFNYEAQQDKSGLPNDRFSAERPEGSISTLTIQRTEQRDSAMYRCASSLADNYNEQFFGPGTRLTVL.

V usage is TRBV4-1 and J usage is TRBJ2-1; 8 bases fit TRBD2. Germline CDR1 MGHRA, CDR2 YSYEKL. V lost 1 base, J lost 3 bases, and 8 bases stayed unmatched. The CDR3 covers 17 residues. The CDR3 bases are TGCGCCAGCAGCCAAGTAGGTACTAGCGGACTCTACAATGAGCAGTTCTTC. It specifies CASSQVGTSGLYNEQFF.

This chain connects TRBV2 to TRBJ2-5; D might be TRBD1 (5 bases). Germline V lookup: CDR1 SNHLY, CDR2 FYNNEI. This CDR3 is built from 13 residues. Trimming removed 4 bases from V and 5 bases from J, with 11 bases in between. The CDR3 region has the DNA TGTGCCAGCAGTGCAGGGATGCCGGAGACCCAGTACTTC. Protein product: CASSAGMPETQYF.

This chain connects TRBV28 to TRBJ2-6; unclear D gene. Trimming stripped 3 bases from V and 1 base from J, with 13 bases between. This CDR3 contains 17 residues. The V gene's germline CDR1 is MDHEN and CDR2 SYDVKM. CDR3: CASSLFGQSSGANVLTF. For the CDR3, the DNA is TGTGCCAGCAGTTTGTTTGGGCAGTCATCTGGGGCCAACGTCCTGACTTTC.

The chain is built from TRBV30 and TRBJ2-4; 8 bases are shared with TRBD2. With V trimmed by 4 bases and J by 4 bases, 9 bases remained unmatched. This CDR3 comprises 15 residues. Germline V gene lookup returns CDR1 GTSNPN and CDR2 SVGIG (reference sequence). The CDR3 DNA follows: TGTGCCTGGAACAGCGGGAGTGCCGGGAAAAACATTCAGTACTTC. Encoded protein: CAWNSGSAGKNIQYF.

The V and J genes are TRBV29-1 and TRBJ2-7; tentatively, D is TRBD2 (5 bases). In germline, CDR1 is SQVTM, CDR2 ANQGSEA. The CDR3 covers 13 residues. The V end was cut by 6 bases, the J end by 2 bases, with 14 bases between. The DNA for the CDR3 is TGCAGCGTAGTATGGACGGGAACCTACGAGCAGTACTTC. It yields the protein CSVVWTGTYEQYF.

This rearrangement joins TRBV7-6 to TRBJ2-2; tentative D call: TRBD2 (6 bases). Germline V gives CDR1 SGHVS, CDR2 FNYEAQ. The CDR3 spans 16 residues. The germline V and J ends were trimmed by 0 bases and 4 bases, with 12 bases remaining between them. For the CDR3, the DNA is TGTGCCAGCAGCTTAGCTCGTCTAGCGACCACCGGGGAGCTGTTTTTT. This sequence encodes CASSLARLATTGELFF. Complete variable domain (other parts from reference TRBV7-6 and TRBJ2-2): GAGVSQSPRYKVTKRGQDVALRCDPISGHVSLYWYRQALGQGPEFLTYFNYEAQQDKSGLPNDRFSAERPEGSISTLTIQRTEQRDSAMYRCASSLARLATTGELFFGEGSRLTVL.